Shown below are 23 T cell receptor beta chains from a single sample sequenced in a study of T cell repertoires in aging, cancer and after chemotherapy. Peripheral blood genomic DNA, not sorted cells or RNA, was the template. A mixed TRB-A/B primer pool amplified rearranged TRB by multiplex touch-down PCR. TCRdb re-called the multiplex PCR reads with MiXCR, one entry per CDR3 protein. The data hold approximately 8,300 distinct CDR3 sequences, with approximately 35% observed a single time. Source material: blood. The receptors here all came from a human donor in good health. The donor label of this sample is uncertain.

In its sample, this clonotype is medium-sized. The chain is built from TRBV5-6 and TRBJ1-2; D unclear. The CDR3 sequence is 14 residues long. The V gene's germline CDR1 is SGHDT and CDR2 YYEEEE. Trimming cost V 0 bases and J 1 base, with 7 bases left between them. Written as DNA, the CDR3 is TGTGCCAGCAGCTTGGATCGGGGTAACTATGGCTACACCTTC. Residues: CASSLDRGNYGYTF.

On this clonotype itself: A much bigger clone sits one base away, suggesting this may be a read error. This chain connects TRBV27 to TRBJ2-1; weak D call: TRBD1 (6 bases). Germline V gene sequence: CDR1 MNHEY, CDR2 SMNVEV (reference sequence). CDR3 length equals 16 residues. CDR3 sequence (DNA): TGTGCCAGCAGGGTAACCGGGACATTCAGCTACAATGTGCAGTTCTTC. Its protein is CASRVTGTFSYNVQFF.

The chain has TRBV27 and TRBJ1-1; D gene unclear. There are 16 residues in the CDR3. The ends were cut back, 5 bases at V and 1 base at J, with 17 bases in the middle. Germline V gene data show CDR1 as MNHEY and CDR2 as SMNVEV (reference sequence). The CDR3 loop reads CASSLHTYLRNTEAFF. CDR3 sequence (DNA): TGTGCCAGCAGTCTTCACACCTACTTAAGGAACACTGAAGCTTTCTTT.

The chain recombines TRBV19 with TRBJ1-1; possible D gene TRBD1, 6 bases. Germline loops: CDR1 LNHDA, CDR2 SQIVND (reference sequence). Trimming took 5 bases from V and 0 from J, leaving 16 bases between them. CDR3 length: 16 amino acids. In nucleotides, the CDR3 is TGTGCCAGTAGTCCGGACAGTCCCAATATGAACACTGAAGCTTTCTTT. As protein: CASSPDSPNMNTEAFF.

Notes on this clonotype: A read error may account for a junction end that differs from germline. V gene TRBV5-4 combines with J gene TRBJ2-3, with D maybe TRBD2 (6 bases). Germline-derived CDR1 and CDR2 are SGHNT and YYREEE (reference sequence). The CDR3 has 15 amino acids. The CDR3 DNA follows: TGTGCCAGCAGCTTGGCGGGGGTGAACACAAATACGCAGTATTTT. Protein product: CASSLAGVNTNTQYF.

This clonotype was seen more than once but under ten times. This chain links TRBV15 with TRBJ1-5; D gene ambiguous. The CDR3 contains 12 residues. Germline lookup yields CDR1 LNHNV and CDR2 YYDKDF (reference sequence). The V end lost 3 bases, the J end lost 5 bases, and 5 bases lay between the germline ends. The DNA for the CDR3 is TGTGCCACCAGCAGGGACTATCAGCCCCAGCATTTT. Translated, it gives CATSRDYQPQHF.

A few counts support this clonotype. V and J are TRBV30 and TRBJ1-6, with no clear D. V was cut by 0 bases and J by 8 bases, with 11 bases left in between. The CDR3 is made up of 14 amino acids. Germline V lookup: CDR1 GTSNPN, CDR2 SVGIG (reference sequence). This chain's CDR3 is CAWSVGQFHSPLHF. The CDR3 DNA follows: TGTGCCTGGAGTGTAGGGCAGTTTCATTCACCCCTCCACTTT.

Judged by abundance, this clonotype is medium-sized. The V call is TRBV15, the J call TRBJ2-5; TRBD1 is a possible D gene (5 bases). Germline values: CDR1 LNHNV, CDR2 YYDKDF (reference sequence). The CDR3 totals 14 residues. Trimming took 1 base from V and 4 from J, leaving 10 bases between them. Here the CDR3 DNA reads TGTGCCACCAGCAGAGTTGAGACAGCAGAGACCCAGTACTTC. Protein sequence: CATSRVETAETQYF. Looking up the rest from reference TRBV15 and TRBJ2-5 gives the full variable domain: DAMVIQNPRYQVTQFGKPVTLSCSQTLNHNVMYWYQQKSSQAPKLLFHYYDKDFNNEADTPDNFQSRRPNTSFCFLDIRSPGLGDTAMYLCATSRVETAETQYFGPGTRLLVL.

The rearrangement uses TRBV7-2 and TRBJ2-5; TRBD2 matches 8 bases. Trimming took 5 bases from V and 5 from J; bases not matched to a gene: 10. The CDR3 covers 15 residues. Germline V gene sequence: CDR1 SGHTA, CDR2 FQGNSA. CDR3 amino acids: CASSPRGGLEETQYF. Here the CDR3 DNA reads TGTGCCAGCAGCCCTCGGGGGGGCCTTGAGGAGACCCAGTACTTC.

This chain connects TRBV6-4 to TRBJ1-6; 7 bases align to TRBD1. This CDR3 comprises 14 residues. Unmatched junction bases numbered 0, after V lost 2 bases and J lost 5 bases. Germline V lookup: CDR1 MRHNA, CDR2 SNTAGT. The CDR3 reads CASSDTGDNSPLHF. In nucleotides, the CDR3 is TGTGCCAGCAGTGACACAGGGGATAATTCACCCCTCCACTTT.

This clonotype was seen only a few times. The chain is built from TRBV7-2 and TRBJ2-5; D possibly corresponds to TRBD2 (6 bases). Germline V CDR1 and CDR2: SGHTA, FQGNSA. Trimming cost V 5 bases and J 1 base, with 8 bases left between them. The CDR3 totals 13 residues. This CDR3 reads CASSAGPQETQYF. For the CDR3, the DNA is TGTGCCAGCAGCGCGGGGCCCCAAGAGACCCAGTACTTC.

The V gene is TRBV6-5, the J gene TRBJ1-2; the D gene is possibly TRBD1 (5 bases). CDR1 is MNHEY and CDR2 is SVGAGI in the germline V gene. The CDR3 has 14 amino acids. Trimming stripped 2 bases from V and 7 bases from J, with 14 bases between. CDR3 DNA sequence: TGTGCCAGCAGTTACGCTGGGCAGGGAAGTGGCTACACCTTC. It encodes CASSYAGQGSGYTF.

This CDR3 is CASGEGGLGEQYF. CDR3 DNA: TGTGCCAGCGGGGAGGGGGGGCTGGGGGAGCAGTACTTC. The J gene is TRBJ2-7, the V gene TRBV6-5; D perhaps matches TRBD2 (7 bases). The CDR3 is 13 residues long. V was shortened by 8 bases and J by 7 bases, with 18 bases between the two germline ends. CDR1 and CDR2 from the germline V gene are MNHEY and SVGAGI.

Only a few counts were recorded for this clonotype. This chain uses TRBV15 with TRBJ1-1; D remains unclear. The CDR3 spans 13 residues. V was cut by 1 base and J by 2 bases, with 5 bases left in between. Germline-derived CDR1 and CDR2 are LNHNV and YYDKDF (reference sequence). The CDR3 DNA reads as TGTGCCACCAGCAGAGGACTAAACACTGAAGCTTTCTTT. This sequence encodes CATSRGLNTEAFF.

By share, this clonotype counts as medium-sized. This CDR3 is CASSLGAGSYNEQFF. In DNA, the CDR3 is TGTGCCAGCAGCCTCGGGGCAGGGTCCTACAATGAGCAGTTCTTC. This chain links TRBV6-2 or TRBV6-3 with TRBJ2-1, with D possibly being TRBD1 or TRBD2 (5 bases each). Germline lookup yields CDR1 MNHEY and CDR2 SVGEGT. This CDR3 comprises 15 residues. V lost 6 bases, J lost 1 base, and 13 bases lay in between.

The J gene is TRBJ2-1, the V gene TRBV7-2; D might be TRBD2 (5 bases). CDR3 size: 13 residues. The germline V gene has CDR1 SGHTA and CDR2 FQGNSA. Trimming took off 5 bases at V and 8 bases at J, with 13 bases between the two ends. This CDR3 is CASSPTRGYEQFF. In nucleotides, the CDR3 is TGTGCCAGCAGCCCAACAAGAGGGTATGAGCAGTTCTTC.

The chain is built from TRBV7-9 and TRBJ1-1; D remains unclear. CDR1 is SEHNR and CDR2 is FQNEAQ in the germline V gene (reference sequence). This CDR3 is 11 amino acids long. The germline V and J ends were trimmed by 5 bases and 7 bases, with 8 bases remaining between them. CDR3 nucleotide sequence: TGTGCCAGCAGCCTCATGGGTGAAGCTTTCTTT. Translating gives CASSLMGEAFF.

This clonotype is medium-sized. V and J are TRBV19 and TRBJ2-7, with 10 bases that match TRBD2. The CDR3 spans 15 residues. CDR1 and CDR2 (germline): LNHDA, SQIVND (reference sequence). Trimming at V came to 5 bases and at J to 4 bases, leaving 8 bases not matched to a gene. The CDR3 sequence: CASSRSGGREYEQYF. CDR3 nucleotides: TGTGCCAGTAGTCGTAGCGGGGGGAGAGAATACGAGCAGTACTTC.

The table lists this clonotype with a few counts. The rearrangement joins TRBV6-2 or TRBV6-3 to TRBJ2-5; D may be TRBD1 (6 bases). The CDR3 runs to 15 residues. V was clipped by 5 bases and J by 4 bases, with 17 bases between them. Germline V gives CDR1 MNHEY, CDR2 SVGEGT. CDR3 in DNA: TGTGCCAGCAGTACGGGACAAGGCGTGGGAGAGACCCAGTACTTC. This codes for CASSTGQGVGETQYF.

This clonotype is medium-sized. The chain combines TRBV29-1 with TRBJ2-7, with no clear D. Germline values: CDR1 SQVTM, CDR2 ANQGSEA. V was pared by 4 bases and J by 0 bases, with 7 bases between. The length of the CDR3 is 12 residues. The CDR3 region has the DNA TGCAGCGTTGCTCCGGGCTCCTACGAGCAGTACTTC. Translation: CSVAPGSYEQYF.

In this sample, this clonotype is medium-sized. The genes are TRBV6-5 and TRBJ2-3; 15 bases align to TRBD2. The trim removed 6 bases at V and 4 bases at J, leaving 20 bases unmatched. Germline V CDR1 and CDR2: MNHEY, SVGAGI. The CDR3 consists of 21 residues. The CDR3 DNA follows: TGTGCCAGCAGCCAACTACGGGGAACTAAGGGACTAGCGGGGGGTCCAGATACGCAGTATTTT. Amino acids: CASSQLRGTKGLAGGPDTQYF.

This chain joins TRBV5-1 and TRBJ2-5; no clear D gene. This CDR3 is 13 amino acids long. V shed 1 base and J shed 5 bases, with 9 bases lying between them. The germline V gene has CDR1 SGHRS and CDR2 YFSETQ. The DNA for the CDR3 is TGCGCCAGCAGCTTGCAGTTTAGCGAGACCCAGTACTTC. Residues: CASSLQFSETQYF.

The DNA of the CDR3 is TGTGCCAGCAGCTTCGTGGACAGGGTACAAGAGACCCAGTACTTC. It translates to CASSFVDRVQETQYF. The V and J genes are TRBV5-4 and TRBJ2-5, with 8 bases fitting TRBD1. Looked up from germline, CDR1 is SGHNT and CDR2 is YYREEE (reference sequence). The CDR3 is made up of 15 amino acids. The J segment lost 2 bases and the V segment lost 2 bases, leaving 5 bases of the junction unmatched.